This T cell receptor beta chain was identified during a study of technical replicates of blood from a handful of donors. There are 13 residues in the CDR3. CDR1 SNHLY and CDR2 FYNNEI come from the germline V gene. V lost 4 bases to trimming and J lost 0 bases, with 6 bases between them. Profiled with immunoSEQ multiplex PCR; TCRdb holds only in-frame clones, not every one. The sample consists of 55,000 to 75,000 clones, approximately 84% of them appearing once. This TCR derives from a human donor in good health. Some clones in this sample may be carry-over from other donors' samples. The chain couples TRBV2 to TRBJ1-1, with unresolved D. Sample: PBMCs. DNA for the CDR3: TGTGCCAGCAGTGTGACTATGAACACTGAAGCTTTCTTT. Translated: CASSVTMNTEAFF.